This T cell receptor (beta chain) was obtained from a study of shared clonotypes between healthy human individuals. Study-level points and caveats: Tissue TCR repertoires likely differ from these blood-only repertoires.

It was at deep level that the assay was run. Across several immunoSEQ plates, the genomic DNA of each subset was split evenly. Only in-frame clones appear in the TCRdb table, and some are missing; sequencing was by immunoSEQ multiplex PCR. This sample yields around 2,000,000 clones, of which approximately 94% are seen a single time; under 2% belongs to the top ten. Terminally differentiated effector memory CD45RA+ cells were left out of the naive CD8 fraction, which was CD45RO-negative and positively selected for CCR7. Comments on this clone: Its antigen is unknown.

The germline V gene has CDR1 SGHNT and CDR2 YENEEA. CDR3 length equals 17 residues. V dropped 1 base and J dropped 0 bases, with 12 bases sitting between them. The sample consisted of naive CD8+ T cells from PBMCs. The sequence derives from a man in his late teens or twenties in good health. Some clones in this sample may be carry-over from other donors' samples. The chain uses TRBV11-3 and TRBJ2-2; perhaps TRBD1 as D (6 bases). The CDR3 DNA reads TGTGCCAGCAGCTTAGGCGGACAGCTAGCGAACACCGGGGAGCTGTTTTTT. Translated, it gives CASSLGGQLANTGELFF.